These T cell receptor beta chains were read from a single sample in a study of glioma-infiltrating T cells after dendritic cell vaccination. The protocol was immunoSEQ multiplex PCR, while the TCRdb copy is restricted to in-frame clones and leaves out a portion. The sample has more than 95,000 clones; approximately 80% are singletons. Sequenced here: blood, sampled after dendritic cell vaccination. These receptor sequences come from a human donor with glioblastoma. Each CDR3 is given with its conserved first and last residue. D genes are given only for firm matches. Some rows have no size entry. The others give once, few or many, or a class for an expanded clone.

>TRBV5-1|TRBJ1-6|TRBD1|16|once
TGCGCCAGCAGCTCTCAGGGACAGGGACCCAATTCACCCCTCCACTTT
CASSSQGQGPNSPLHF
>TRBV10-3|TRBJ2-1|TRBD2|15|NA
TGTGCCATCAGCCCGACTAGCGGGGTTTTTAATGAGCAGTTCTTC
CAISPTSGVFNEQFF
>TRBV7-9|TRBJ2-1|TRBD2|16|once
TGTGCCAGCAGCTTAGAGGGACTAGCTAGTTACAATGAGCAGTTCTTC
CASSLEGLASYNEQFF
>TRBV6-6|TRBJ2-7|TRBD1|15|NA
TGTGCCAGCAGCTCAGCCGGGACAGGGTCCTACGAGCAGTACTTC
CASSSAGTGSYEQYF
>TRBV6-1|TRBJ2-1|TRBD2|19|NA
TGTGCCAGCAGTGTCGGACTAGCGGAGGGATGGAGCTCCTACAATGAGCAGTTCTTC
CASSVGLAEGWSSYNEQFF
>TRBV7-3|TRBJ2-1|TRBD2|14|NA
TGTGCCAGCAGCTTAGGAGCGGGGTACAATGAGCAGTTCTTC
CASSLGAGYNEQFF
>TRBV5-4|TRBJ2-3|NA|14|NA
TGTGCCAGCAGCCCCTCCACTGGCACAGATACGCAGTATTTT
CASSPSTGTDTQYF
>TRBV30|TRBJ2-5|TRBD2|15|NA
TGTGCCTGGGGACTAGCGGGAGGGAACCAAGAGACCCAGTACTTC
CAWGLAGGNQETQYF
>TRBV10-1|TRBJ1-1|TRBD1|13|NA
TGCGCCAGCAGCTATGACAGGGGCGCTGAAGCTTTCTTT
CASSYDRGAEAFF
>TRBV2|TRBJ1-5|TRBD1|14|NA
TGTGCCAGCATGGGACAGGGAATAGATCAGCCCCAGCATTTT
CASMGQGIDQPQHF
>TRBV7-7|TRBJ2-2|TRBD1|17|NA
TGTGCTAGCAGAAGAGGACAGGGGGCCGTTGACACCGGGGAGCTGTTTTTT
CASRRGQGAVDTGELFF
>TRBV28|TRBJ1-6|NA|12|NA
TGTGCCAGCAGTTCACTCTTTTCACCCCTCCACTTT
CASSSLFSPLHF
>TRBV18|TRBJ2-1|NA|14|NA
TGTGCCAGCTCACCTCGAGCCGCGTACAATGAGCAGTTCTTC
CASSPRAAYNEQFF
>TRBV5-1|TRBJ1-5|TRBD1|15|NA
TGCGCCAGCAGCCCTGGACAGGGGGCTGGTCAGCCCCAGCATTTT
CASSPGQGAGQPQHF
>TRBV28|TRBJ1-2|TRBD1|16|NA
TGTGCCAGCAGGAAAAGAGGACAGGGGCGAAGCTATGGCTACACCTTC
CASRKRGQGRSYGYTF
>TRBV5-6|TRBJ1-2|NA|13|NA
TGTGCCAGCAGCTTGTCCGGGGTTGTTGGCTACACCTTC
CASSLSGVVGYTF
>TRBV5-5|TRBJ1-2|TRBD1|13|NA
TGTGCCAGCAGCCCCGGGACAGGGTATGGCTACACCTTC
CASSPGTGYGYTF
>TRBV20-1|TRBJ2-7|NA|11|NA
TGCAGTGTTTCATCCTCCTACGAGCAGTACTTC
CSVSSSYEQYF
>TRBV14|TRBJ2-3|TRBD2|17|NA
TGTGCCAGCAGCCAAACGGGACTAGCGGGCTCCACAGATACGCAGTATTTT
CASSQTGLAGSTDTQYF
>TRBV28|TRBJ2-6|TRBD2|15|NA
TGTGCCAGCAGGGACGGGGGGGTTGGGGCCAACGTTCTGACTTTC
CASRDGGVGANVLTF
>TRBV27|TRBJ2-3|NA|14|few
TGTGCCAGCAGGATCCGGGAGAGCACAGATACGCAGTATTTT
CASRIRESTDTQYF
>TRBV7-9|TRBJ1-3|NA|15|NA
TGTGCCAGCAGCTTAGTGGCCAACTCTGGAAACACCATATATTTT
CASSLVANSGNTIYF
>TRBV18|TRBJ1-2|NA|16|NA
TGTGCCAGCTCACCACCCTCACAGCTCCTTGAGTATGGCTACACCTTC
CASSPPSQLLEYGYTF
>TRBV29-1|TRBJ1-2|NA|13|NA
TGCAGCGCCCGACCCGGGATCGGGGATGGCTACACCTTC
CSARPGIGDGYTF
>TRBV28|TRBJ2-2|NA|15|NA
TGTGCCAGCACCTCACCTCCTAGTGGGTCCGGGGAGCTGTTTTTT
CASTSPPSGSGELFF
>TRBV29-1|TRBJ2-7|NA|11|NA
TGCAGCGTTGTGGCAGCCTACGAGCAGTACTTC
CSVVAAYEQYF
>TRBV18|TRBJ2-5|TRBD1|15|NA
TGTGCCAGCTCACCACCCTGGACAGGCGAAGAGACCCAGTACTTC
CASSPPWTGEETQYF
>TRBV2|TRBJ2-2|TRBD1|14|NA
TGTGCCAGGGGTGCAGGGGGCTACACCGGGGAGCTGTTTTTT
CARGAGGYTGELFF
>TRBV7-8|TRBJ2-5|NA|15|NA
TGTGCCAGCAGACGAAACTTCGGGATTGGGGAGACCCAGTACTTC
CASRRNFGIGETQYF
>TRBV6-1|TRBJ1-2|NA|14|NA
TGTGCCAGCAGTGAAGCCGGCAGGGTGTTTGGCTACACCTTC
CASSEAGRVFGYTF
>TRBV13|TRBJ1-3|NA|18|NA
TGTGCCAGCAGCTCCATGGGAGGGACGGAAGATGGGGGAAACACCATATATTTT
CASSSMGGTEDGGNTIYF
>TRBV2|TRBJ1-6|TRBD1|13|NA
TGTGCCAGCATCGGGGACAGGGCTTCACCCCTCCACTTT
CASIGDRASPLHF
>TRBV21-1|TRBJ2-1|NA|16|NA
TGTGCCAGCAGCAAAGGACTAGCGGTTGCCTACAATGAGCAGTTCTTC
CASSKGLAVAYNEQFF